This T cell receptor beta chain was obtained from a study of vaccination and CD4 T cells after COVID-19. Treatment described: approximately nine-day PBMC culture with coronavirus spike peptide pools or control peptides (ViraFEST assay). Using peptide pools, antigen-specific T cells were expanded in ViraFEST before TCRs were sequenced. Oncomine TCR Beta short-read sequencing was applied to DNA from cultured CD4+ T cells. One entry per CDR3 protein, called by TCRdb with MiXCR from the PCR reads. Among under 20,000 distinct CDR3 sequences listed, 23% were seen once. Worth noting for this clonotype: Its antigen is as yet unknown.

The CDR3 extends over 14 amino acids. Germline V gene lookup returns CDR1 SGHRS and CDR2 YFSETQ. V lost 0 bases to trimming and J lost 5 bases, with 10 bases between them. The V and J genes are TRBV5-1 and TRBJ2-3; TRBD1 might be the D (5 bases). The clonotype was recovered from a human donor with COVID-19. Sequenced material: cultured CD4+ T cells from blood. CDR3 amino acids: CASSLVQGKDTQYF. The CDR3 DNA follows: TGCGCCAGCAGCTTGGTCCAGGGCAAAGATACGCAGTATTTT.